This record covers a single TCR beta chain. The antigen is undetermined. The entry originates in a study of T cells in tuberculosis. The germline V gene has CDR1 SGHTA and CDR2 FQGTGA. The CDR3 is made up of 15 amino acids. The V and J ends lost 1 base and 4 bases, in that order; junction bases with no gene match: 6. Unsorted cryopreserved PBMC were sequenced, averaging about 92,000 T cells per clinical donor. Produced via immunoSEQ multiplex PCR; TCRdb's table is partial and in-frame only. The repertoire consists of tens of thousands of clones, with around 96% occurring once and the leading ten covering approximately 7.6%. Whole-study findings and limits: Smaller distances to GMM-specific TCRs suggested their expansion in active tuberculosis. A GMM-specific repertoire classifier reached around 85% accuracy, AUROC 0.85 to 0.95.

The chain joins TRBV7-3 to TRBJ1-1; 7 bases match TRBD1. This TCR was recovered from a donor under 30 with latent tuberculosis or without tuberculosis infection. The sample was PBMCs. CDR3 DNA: TGTGCCAGCAGCTTAAAAGGGGGCGCGGGCACTGAAGCTTTCTTT. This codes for CASSLKGGAGTEAFF.